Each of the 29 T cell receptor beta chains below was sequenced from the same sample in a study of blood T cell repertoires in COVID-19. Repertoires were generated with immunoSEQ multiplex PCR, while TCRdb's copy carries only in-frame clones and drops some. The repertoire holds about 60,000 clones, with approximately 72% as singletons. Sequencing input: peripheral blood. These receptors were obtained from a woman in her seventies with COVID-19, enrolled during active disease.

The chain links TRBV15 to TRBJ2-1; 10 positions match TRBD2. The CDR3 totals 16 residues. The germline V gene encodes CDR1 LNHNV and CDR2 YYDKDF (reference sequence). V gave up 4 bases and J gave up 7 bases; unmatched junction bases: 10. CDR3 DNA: TGTGCCACCAGCACCCCCCTAGCGGGAGTTTTGAATGAGCAGTTCTTC. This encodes CATSTPLAGVLNEQFF.

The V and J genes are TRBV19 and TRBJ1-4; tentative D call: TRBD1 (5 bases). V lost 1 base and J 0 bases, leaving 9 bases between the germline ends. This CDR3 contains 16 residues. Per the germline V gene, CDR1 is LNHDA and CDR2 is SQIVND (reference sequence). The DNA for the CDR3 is TGTGCCAGTAGTATAGGCAGGGAGGCAACTAATGAAAAACTGTTTTTT. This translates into CASSIGREATNEKLFF. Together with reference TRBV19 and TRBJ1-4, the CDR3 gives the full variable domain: DGGITQSPKYLFRKEGQNVTLSCEQNLNHDAMYWYRQDPGQGLRLIYYSQIVNDFQKGDIAEGYSVSREKKESFPLTVTSAQKNPTAFYLCASSIGREATNEKLFFGSGTQLSVL.

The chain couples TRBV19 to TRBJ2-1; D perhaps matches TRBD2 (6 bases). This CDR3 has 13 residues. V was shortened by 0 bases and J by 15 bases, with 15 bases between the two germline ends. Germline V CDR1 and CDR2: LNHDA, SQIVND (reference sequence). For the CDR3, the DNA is TGTGCCAGTAGTATAGATCGGGACTCGGGGCGGTTCTTC. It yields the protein CASSIDRDSGRFF.

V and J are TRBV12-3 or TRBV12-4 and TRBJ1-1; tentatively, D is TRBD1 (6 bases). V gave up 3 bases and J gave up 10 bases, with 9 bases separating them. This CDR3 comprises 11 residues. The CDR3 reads CASSFAGAAFF. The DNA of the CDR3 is TGTGCCAGCAGTTTTGCGGGGGCAGCTTTCTTT.

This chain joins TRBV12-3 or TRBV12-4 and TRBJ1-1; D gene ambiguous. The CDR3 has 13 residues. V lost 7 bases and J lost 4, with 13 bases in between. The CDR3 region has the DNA TGTGCCAGCAACCAGGCGATCGGCACTGAAGCTTTCTTT. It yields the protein CASNQAIGTEAFF.

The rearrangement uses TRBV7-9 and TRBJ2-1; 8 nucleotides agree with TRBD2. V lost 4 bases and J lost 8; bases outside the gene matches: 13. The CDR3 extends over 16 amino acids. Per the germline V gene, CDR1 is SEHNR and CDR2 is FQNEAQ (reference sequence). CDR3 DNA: TGTGCCAGCAGCTCAGAGTGGCTAGCGGGTTTTGATGAGCAGTTCTTC. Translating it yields CASSSEWLAGFDEQFF. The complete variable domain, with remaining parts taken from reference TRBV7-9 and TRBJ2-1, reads DTGVSQNPRHKITKRGQNVTFRCDPISEHNRLYWYRQTLGQGPEFLTYFQNEAQLEKSRLLSDRFSAERPKGSFSTLEIQRTEQGDSAMYLCASSSEWLAGFDEQFFGPGTRLTVL.

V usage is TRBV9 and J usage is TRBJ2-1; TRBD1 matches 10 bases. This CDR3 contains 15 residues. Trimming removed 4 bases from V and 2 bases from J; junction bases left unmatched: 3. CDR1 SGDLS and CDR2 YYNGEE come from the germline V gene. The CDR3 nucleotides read TGTGCCAGCAGCAAAGGGACAGGGGCCTACAATGAGCAGTTCTTC. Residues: CASSKGTGAYNEQFF.

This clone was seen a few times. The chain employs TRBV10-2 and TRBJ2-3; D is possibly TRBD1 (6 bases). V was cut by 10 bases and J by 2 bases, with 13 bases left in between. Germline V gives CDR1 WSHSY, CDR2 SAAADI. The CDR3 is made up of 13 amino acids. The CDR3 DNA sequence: TGCGCCACCTCGACAGGCCCCACAGATACGCAGTATTTT. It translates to CATSTGPTDTQYF.

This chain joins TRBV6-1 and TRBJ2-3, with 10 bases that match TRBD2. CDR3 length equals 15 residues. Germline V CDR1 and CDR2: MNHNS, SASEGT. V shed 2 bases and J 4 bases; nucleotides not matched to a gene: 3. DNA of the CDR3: TGTGCCAGCAGTGAACTAGCGGGAGTGGCAGATACGCAGTATTTT. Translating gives CASSELAGVADTQYF.

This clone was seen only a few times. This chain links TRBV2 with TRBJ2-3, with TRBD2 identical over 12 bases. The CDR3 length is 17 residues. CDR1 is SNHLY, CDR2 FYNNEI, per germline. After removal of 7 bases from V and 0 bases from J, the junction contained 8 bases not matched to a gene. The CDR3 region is CASKETSGGRSTDTQYF. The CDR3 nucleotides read TGTGCCAGCAAAGAGACTAGCGGGGGCCGGAGCACAGATACGCAGTATTTT.

CDR3 in amino acids: CASATGRKEGYTF. In DNA, the CDR3 is TGTGCCAGTGCGACAGGGAGGAAGGAAGGCTACACCTTC. V gene TRBV7-9 combines with J gene TRBJ1-2, with 7 positions matching TRBD1. Germline values: CDR1 SEHNR, CDR2 FQNEAQ (reference sequence). The length of the CDR3 is 13 residues. V was clipped by 9 bases and J by 8 bases; unmatched bases: 12.

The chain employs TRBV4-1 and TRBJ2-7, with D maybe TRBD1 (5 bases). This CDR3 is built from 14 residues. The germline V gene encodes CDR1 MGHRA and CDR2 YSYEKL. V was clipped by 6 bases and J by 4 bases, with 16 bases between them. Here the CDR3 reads CASRQTGGNYEQYF. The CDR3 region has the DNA TGCGCCAGCAGGCAAACAGGTGGGAATTACGAGCAGTACTTC.

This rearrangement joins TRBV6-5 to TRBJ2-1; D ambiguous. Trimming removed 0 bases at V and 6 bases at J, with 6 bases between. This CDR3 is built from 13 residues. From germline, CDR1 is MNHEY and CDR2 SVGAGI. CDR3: CASSYSRLNEQFF. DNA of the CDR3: TGTGCCAGCAGTTACTCGAGGCTCAATGAGCAGTTCTTC.

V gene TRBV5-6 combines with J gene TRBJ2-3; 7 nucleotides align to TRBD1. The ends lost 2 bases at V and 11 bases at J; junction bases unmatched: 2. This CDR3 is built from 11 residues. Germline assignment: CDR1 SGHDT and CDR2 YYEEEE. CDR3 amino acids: CASSLDREQYF. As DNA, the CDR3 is TGTGCCAGCAGCTTAGACAGGGAGCAGTATTTT. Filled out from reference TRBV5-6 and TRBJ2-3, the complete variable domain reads DAGVTQSPTHLIKTRGQQVTLRCSPKSGHDTVSWYQQALGQGPQFIFQYYEEEERQRGNFPDRFSGHQFPNYSSELNVNALLLGDSALYLCASSLDREQYFGPGTRLTVL.

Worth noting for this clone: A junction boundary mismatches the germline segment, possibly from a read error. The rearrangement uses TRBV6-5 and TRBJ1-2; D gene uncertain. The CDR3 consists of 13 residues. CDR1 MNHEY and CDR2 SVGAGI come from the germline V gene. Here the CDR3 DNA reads TGTGCCGGCAGCCGAGGGAAGAACTATGGCTACACCTTC. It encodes CAGSRGKNYGYTF.

CDR3 coding DNA: TGTGCCAGCAGTCGCGGGACAGGGAGAAGCAATCAGCCCCAGCATTTT. Its protein product is CASSRGTGRSNQPQHF. V is TRBV28 and J is TRBJ1-5; 9 nucleotides align to TRBD1. Germline trimming cut 5 bases from V and 1 base from J; bases unmatched to any gene: 6. The CDR3 totals 16 residues. The V gene's germline CDR1 is MDHEN and CDR2 SYDVKM.

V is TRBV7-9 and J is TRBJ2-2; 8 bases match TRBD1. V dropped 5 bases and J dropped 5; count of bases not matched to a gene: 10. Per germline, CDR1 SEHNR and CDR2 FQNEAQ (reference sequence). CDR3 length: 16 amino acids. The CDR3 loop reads CASSQSRTGRTGELFF. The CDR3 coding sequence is TGTGCCAGCAGCCAATCACGGACAGGGCGGACCGGGGAGCTGTTTTTT.

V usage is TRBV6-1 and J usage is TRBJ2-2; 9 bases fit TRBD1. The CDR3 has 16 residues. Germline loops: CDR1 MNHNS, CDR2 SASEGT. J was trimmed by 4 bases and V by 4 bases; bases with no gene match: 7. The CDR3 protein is CASSGYRGPGTGELFF. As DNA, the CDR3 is TGTGCCAGCAGTGGCTACAGGGGGCCCGGCACCGGGGAGCTGTTTTTT.

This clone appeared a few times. The CDR3 loop reads CASSLRRGGHGYTF. As DNA, the CDR3 is TGTGCCAGCAGCCTCCGCCGGGGAGGGCATGGCTACACCTTC. The V gene is TRBV6-6, the J gene TRBJ1-2; D remains ambiguous. The V gene lost 6 bases and the J gene lost 6 bases, with 17 bases spanning the gap. Germline CDR1 is MNHNY and CDR2 is SVGAGI (reference sequence). There are 14 residues in the CDR3.

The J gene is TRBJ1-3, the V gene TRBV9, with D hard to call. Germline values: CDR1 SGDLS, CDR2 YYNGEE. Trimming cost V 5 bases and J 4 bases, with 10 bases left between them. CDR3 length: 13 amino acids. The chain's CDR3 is CASRREGGNTIYF. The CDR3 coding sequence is TGTGCCAGCAGGAGGGAAGGCGGAAACACCATATATTTT.

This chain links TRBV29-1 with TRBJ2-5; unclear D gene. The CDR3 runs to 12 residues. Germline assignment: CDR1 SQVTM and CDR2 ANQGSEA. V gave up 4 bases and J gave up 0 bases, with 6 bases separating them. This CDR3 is CSVAVNQETQYF. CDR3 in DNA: TGCAGCGTTGCGGTTAACCAAGAGACCCAGTACTTC. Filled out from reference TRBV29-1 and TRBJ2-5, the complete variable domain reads SAVISQKPSRDICQRGTSLTIQCQVDSQVTMMFWYRQQPGQSLTLIATANQGSEATYESGFVIDKFPISRPNLTFSTLTVSNMSPEDSSIYLCSVAVNQETQYFGPGTRLLVL.

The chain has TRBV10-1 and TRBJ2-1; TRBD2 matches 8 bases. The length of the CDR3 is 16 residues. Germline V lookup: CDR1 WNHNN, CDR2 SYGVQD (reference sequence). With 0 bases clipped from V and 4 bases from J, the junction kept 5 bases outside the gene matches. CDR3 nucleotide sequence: TGCGCCAGCAGTGAGTCGAGACTAGCGCCTTACAATGAGCAGTTCTTC. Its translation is CASSESRLAPYNEQFF.

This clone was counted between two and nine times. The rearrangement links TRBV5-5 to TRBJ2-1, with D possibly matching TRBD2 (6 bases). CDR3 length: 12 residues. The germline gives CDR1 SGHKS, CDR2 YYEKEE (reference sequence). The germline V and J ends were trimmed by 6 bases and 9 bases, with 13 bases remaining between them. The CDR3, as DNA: TGTGCCAGCACCCCTAGCGTCGGTGAGCAGTTCTTC. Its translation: CASTPSVGEQFF.

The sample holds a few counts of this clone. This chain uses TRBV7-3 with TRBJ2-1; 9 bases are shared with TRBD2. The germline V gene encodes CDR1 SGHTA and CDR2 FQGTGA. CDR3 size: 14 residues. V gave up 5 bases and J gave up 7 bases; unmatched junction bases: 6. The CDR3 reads CASSPSGTLNEQFF. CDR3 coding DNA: TGTGCCAGCAGCCCTAGCGGGACTTTAAATGAGCAGTTCTTC.

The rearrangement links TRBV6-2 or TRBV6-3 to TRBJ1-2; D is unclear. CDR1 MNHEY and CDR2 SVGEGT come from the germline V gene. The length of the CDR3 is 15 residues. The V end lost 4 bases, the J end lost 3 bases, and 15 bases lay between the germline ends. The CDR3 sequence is CASSSASGDHYGYTF. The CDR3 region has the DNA TGTGCCAGCAGTTCTGCCAGCGGGGATCACTATGGCTACACCTTC.

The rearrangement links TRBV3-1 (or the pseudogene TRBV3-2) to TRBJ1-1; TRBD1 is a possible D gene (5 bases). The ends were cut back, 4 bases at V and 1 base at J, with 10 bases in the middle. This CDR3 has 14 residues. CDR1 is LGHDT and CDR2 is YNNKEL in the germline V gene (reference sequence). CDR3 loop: CASSLPGGNTEAFF. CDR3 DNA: TGTGCCAGCAGCCTTCCCGGGGGGAACACTGAAGCTTTCTTT.

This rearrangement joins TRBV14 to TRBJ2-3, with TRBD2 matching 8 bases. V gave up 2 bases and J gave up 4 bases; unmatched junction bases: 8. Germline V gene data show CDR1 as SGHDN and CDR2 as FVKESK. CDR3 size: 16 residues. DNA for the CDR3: TGTGCCAGCAGCCAATTGAGCGGGAGCGGTTCAGATACGCAGTATTTT. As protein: CASSQLSGSGSDTQYF.

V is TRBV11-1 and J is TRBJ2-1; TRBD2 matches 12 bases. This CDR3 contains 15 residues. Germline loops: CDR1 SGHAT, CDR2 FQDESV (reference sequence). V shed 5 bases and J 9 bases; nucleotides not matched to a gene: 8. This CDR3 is CASSTRLAGVGEQFF. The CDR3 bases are TGTGCCAGCAGCACCCGACTAGCGGGAGTGGGTGAGCAGTTCTTC. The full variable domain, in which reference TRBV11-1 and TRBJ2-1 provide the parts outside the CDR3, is EAEVAQSPRYKITEKSQAVAFWCDPISGHATLYWYRQILGQGPELLVQFQDESVVDDSQLPKDRFSAERLKGVDSTLKIQPAELGDSAMYLCASSTRLAGVGEQFFGPGTRLTVL.

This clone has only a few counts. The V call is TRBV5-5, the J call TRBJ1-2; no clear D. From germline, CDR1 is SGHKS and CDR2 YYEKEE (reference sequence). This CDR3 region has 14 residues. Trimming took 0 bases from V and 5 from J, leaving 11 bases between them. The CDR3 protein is CASSLDPTTYGYTF. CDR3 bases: TGTGCCAGCAGCTTGGACCCGACAACGTATGGCTACACCTTC.